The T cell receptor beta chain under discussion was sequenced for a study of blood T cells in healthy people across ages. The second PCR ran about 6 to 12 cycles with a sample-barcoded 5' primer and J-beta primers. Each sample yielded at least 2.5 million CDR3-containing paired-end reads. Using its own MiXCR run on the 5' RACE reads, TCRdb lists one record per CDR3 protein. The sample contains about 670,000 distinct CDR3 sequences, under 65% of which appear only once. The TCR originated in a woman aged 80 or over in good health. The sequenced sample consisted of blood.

The CDR3 bases are TGCAGCGACGGGCGTAGGAACACCGGGGAGCTGTTTTTT. This encodes CSDGRRNTGELFF. The chain links TRBV29-1 to TRBJ2-2; D is undetermined. V was shortened by 7 bases and J by 1 base, with 10 bases between the two germline ends. Germline values: CDR1 SQVTM, CDR2 ANQGSEA. This CDR3 region has 13 residues.